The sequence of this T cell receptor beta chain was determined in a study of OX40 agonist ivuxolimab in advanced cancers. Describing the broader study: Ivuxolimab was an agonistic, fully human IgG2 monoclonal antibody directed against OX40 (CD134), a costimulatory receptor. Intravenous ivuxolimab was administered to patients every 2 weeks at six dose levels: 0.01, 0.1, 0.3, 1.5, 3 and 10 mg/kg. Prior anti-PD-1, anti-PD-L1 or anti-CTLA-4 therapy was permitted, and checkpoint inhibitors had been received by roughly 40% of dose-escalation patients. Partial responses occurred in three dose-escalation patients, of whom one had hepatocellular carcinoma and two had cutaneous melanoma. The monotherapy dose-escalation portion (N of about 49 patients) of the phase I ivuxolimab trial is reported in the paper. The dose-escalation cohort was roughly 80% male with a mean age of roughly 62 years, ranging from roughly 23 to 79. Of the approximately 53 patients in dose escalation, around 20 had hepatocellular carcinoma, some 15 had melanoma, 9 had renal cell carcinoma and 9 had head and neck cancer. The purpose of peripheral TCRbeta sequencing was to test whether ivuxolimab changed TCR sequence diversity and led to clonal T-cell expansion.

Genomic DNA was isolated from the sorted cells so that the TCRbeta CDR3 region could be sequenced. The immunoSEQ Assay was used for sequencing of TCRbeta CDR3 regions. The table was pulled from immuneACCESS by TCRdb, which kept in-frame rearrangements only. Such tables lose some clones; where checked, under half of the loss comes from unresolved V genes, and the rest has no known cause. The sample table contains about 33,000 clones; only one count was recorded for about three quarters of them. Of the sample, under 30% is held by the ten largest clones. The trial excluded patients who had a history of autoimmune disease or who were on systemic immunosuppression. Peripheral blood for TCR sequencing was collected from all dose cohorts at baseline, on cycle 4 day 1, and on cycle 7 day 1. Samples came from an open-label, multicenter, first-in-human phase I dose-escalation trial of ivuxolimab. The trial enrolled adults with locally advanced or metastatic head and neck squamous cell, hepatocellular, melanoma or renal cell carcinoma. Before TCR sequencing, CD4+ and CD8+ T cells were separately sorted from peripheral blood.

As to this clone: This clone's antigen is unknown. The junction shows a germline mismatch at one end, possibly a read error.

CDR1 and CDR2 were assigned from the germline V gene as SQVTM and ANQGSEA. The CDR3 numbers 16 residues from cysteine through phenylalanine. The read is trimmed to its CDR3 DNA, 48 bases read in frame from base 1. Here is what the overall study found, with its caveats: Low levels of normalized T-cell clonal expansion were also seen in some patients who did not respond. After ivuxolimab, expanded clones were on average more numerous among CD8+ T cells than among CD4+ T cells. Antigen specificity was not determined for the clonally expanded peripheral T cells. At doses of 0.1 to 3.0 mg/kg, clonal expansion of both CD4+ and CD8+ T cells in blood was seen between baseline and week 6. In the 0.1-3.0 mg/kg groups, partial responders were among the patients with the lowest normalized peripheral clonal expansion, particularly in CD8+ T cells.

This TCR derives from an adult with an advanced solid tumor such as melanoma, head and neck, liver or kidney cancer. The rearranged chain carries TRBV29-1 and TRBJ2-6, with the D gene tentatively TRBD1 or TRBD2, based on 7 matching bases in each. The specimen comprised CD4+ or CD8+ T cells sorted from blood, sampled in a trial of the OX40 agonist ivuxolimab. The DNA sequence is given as TGCAGCGTTGTTTTACAGGGGAGGGCTGGGGCCAACGCCCTGACTTTC. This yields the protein CSVVLQGRAGANALTF.